Listed below are T cell receptor beta chains from one sample, sequenced in a study of cytomegalovirus exposure and HLA in healthy donors. Sequenced by immunoSEQ multiplex PCR; TCRdb stores in-frame clones only, minus some. The sample lists around 130,000 clones, 80% to 90% seen once, with under 3% in the top ten. The sequenced material came from PBMCs. These TCRs come from a woman between 18 and 29 years old in good health and CMV-seropositive. CDR3s include the opening cysteine and the closing phenylalanine or tryptophan. A D gene is named only where the DNA matches it firmly. A clone size is listed for some rows: how often the clone was seen (once, few, many), or a class if it is expanded.

CASSDSGETQYF	TGTGCCAGTAGTGATTCAGGGGAGACCCAGTACTTC	TRBV19	.	12	.	TRBJ2-5
CASSDFGTEAYNEQFF	TGTGCCAGCAGTGACTTCGGGACTGAAGCATACAATGAGCAGTTCTTC	TRBV6-4	.	16	.	TRBJ2-1
CASSLEGAGTDTQYF	TGTGCCAGCAGCTTAGAGGGTGCGGGGACAGATACGCAGTATTTT	TRBV11-2	.	15	.	TRBJ2-3
CASSLPNSPLHF	TGTGCCAGCAGCTTACCAAATTCACCCCTCCACTTT	TRBV7-2	.	12	.	TRBJ1-6
CASSVGGSGGEETQYF	TGTGCCAGCAGCGTAGGGGGTAGCGGGGGGGAGGAGACCCAGTACTTC	TRBV9	TRBD2	16	.	TRBJ2-5
CASNGGGADTQYF	TGTGCCAGCAATGGCGGGGGGGCAGATACGCAGTATTTT	TRBV6-1	TRBD2	13	.	TRBJ2-3
CASSPGTGGRGEQYF	TGTGCCAGCAGTCCCGGGACAGGGGGCAGGGGAGAGCAGTACTTC	TRBV2	TRBD1	15	few	TRBJ2-7
CATSINRDSATEAFF	TGTGCCACCAGCATAAACCGGGACAGTGCCACTGAAGCTTTCTTT	TRBV15	TRBD1	15	.	TRBJ1-1
CASSPYSGGATGANVLTF	TGTGCCAGCTCACCTTATAGCGGGGGGGCTACGGGGGCCAACGTCCTGACTTTC	TRBV18	TRBD2	18	.	TRBJ2-6
CASSGQGSNTGELFF	TGTGCCAGCAGCGGACAGGGGTCGAACACCGGGGAGCTGTTTTTT	TRBV2	TRBD1	15	.	TRBJ2-2
CASSPGQGKIGELFF	TGTGCCAGCAGCCCGGGACAGGGCAAAATCGGGGAGCTGTTTTTT	TRBV5-6	TRBD1	15	.	TRBJ2-2